The T cell receptor beta chain under discussion was sequenced for a study of T cell repertoires in cytomegalovirus infection. TCRdb processed the reads anew with MiXCR; each CDR3 protein has one entry. The sample contains about 530,000 distinct CDR3 sequences, 26% of which appear only once. In germline, CDR1 is ENHRY, CDR2 SYGVKD. The V gene end was trimmed by 0 bases and the J gene end by 8 bases; junction bases not matched to a gene: 5. The CDR3 loop spans 16 amino acids. This clonotype has a count of ten or more. J is TRBJ2-4 and V is TRBV10-3; 12 nucleotides line up with TRBD1. The source of this sequence is a human donor in good health (CMV status not recorded). Some clones in this sample may be carry-over from other donors' samples. Sequenced: PBMCs. DNA of the CDR3: TGTGCCATCAGTGAGTCCGCGGGACAGGGGGCTCACATTCAGTACTTC. This sequence encodes CAISESAGQGAHIQYF.